This entry lists 20 T cell receptor beta chains sequenced from one sample in a study of T cell responses to AZD1222 COVID-19 vaccine. Sequenced by immunoSEQ multiplex PCR; TCRdb stores in-frame clones only, minus some. The sample gives 140,000 to 150,000 clones, 80% to 90% of which show up once; around 5% is in the top ten. Sequenced here: peripheral blood, sampled on day 0 of AZD1222 vaccination. Source of these receptors: an adult in good health.

V is TRBV21-1 and J is TRBJ2-1; the table's D gene call, TRBD1, was not cross checked with the DNA. TRBV21-1 is listed as a pseudogene. The CDR3 loop spans 17 amino acids. The CDR3 nucleotides are TGTGCCAGCAGCAAAAGGGTGGGACAGGGGGGCTACAATGAGCAGTTCTTC. Translating it yields CASSKRVGQGGYNEQFF.

V gene TRBV7-9 combines with J gene TRBJ1-1; no firm D call. V was cut by 4 bases and J by 1 base, with 7 bases left in between. The germline gives CDR1 SEHNR, CDR2 FQNEAQ (reference sequence). The CDR3 spans 13 residues. As DNA, the CDR3 is TGTGCCAGCAGCTCCTCAGGGAACACTGAAGCTTTCTTT. It translates to CASSSSGNTEAFF.

The sample holds a few counts of this clone. The rearrangement uses TRBV7-2 and TRBJ1-5; tentatively, D is TRBD1 (5 bases). The germline CDR1 and CDR2 sequences are SGHTA and FQGNSA. CDR3 length: 13 amino acids. V was trimmed by 3 bases and J by 6 bases, leaving 9 bases between them. CDR3 loop: CASSFQGGQPQHF. The CDR3, as DNA: TGTGCCAGCAGCTTCCAGGGCGGTCAGCCCCAGCATTTT. Full variable domain (rest looked up from reference TRBV7-2 and TRBJ1-5): GAGVSQSPSNKVTEKGKDVELRCDPISGHTALYWYRQSLGQGLEFLIYFQGNSAPDKSGLPSDRFSAERTGGSVSTLTIQRTQQEDSAVYLCASSFQGGQPQHFGDGTRLSIL.

This chain uses TRBV6-2 or TRBV6-3 with TRBJ2-7; 9 bases agree with TRBD1. Germline V CDR1 and CDR2: MNHEY, SVGEGT. The CDR3 contains 13 residues. V was clipped by 4 bases and J by 4 bases; unmatched bases: 2. This chain's CDR3 is CASSSGTGYEQYF. CDR3 DNA: TGTGCCAGCAGTTCGGGGACAGGGTACGAGCAGTACTTC.

CDR3 nucleotides: TGTGCCAGCACCCGAAGGGGACTAGTTCAATATACGCAGTATTTT. Its translation is CASTRRGLVQYTQYF. This chain links TRBV5-6 with TRBJ2-3; 8 bases are shared with TRBD2. Per germline, CDR1 SGHDT and CDR2 YYEEEE. V lost 6 bases and J lost 7; bases outside the gene matches: 13. The CDR3 length is 15 residues.

The chain employs TRBV9 and TRBJ2-5; 8 nucleotides align to TRBD1. The V gene's germline CDR1 is SGDLS and CDR2 YYNGEE. Trimming at V came to 4 bases and at J to 2 bases, leaving 7 bases not matched to a gene. This CDR3 is built from 15 residues. CDR3 sequence reads: CASSHTGGTQETQYF. CDR3 nucleotide sequence: TGTGCCAGCAGCCACACAGGGGGTACGCAAGAGACCCAGTACTTC.

In its sample, this clone was seen once. The gene calls are TRBV28 and TRBJ1-4; TRBD1 aligns across 11 bases. From germline, CDR1 is MDHEN and CDR2 SYDVKM. This CDR3 is 14 amino acids long. The junction had 4 bases not matched to a gene; V was cut back by 3 bases and J by 10 bases. CDR3 in DNA: TGTGCCAGCAGTTTGGACAGGGGGCGTGGAAAACTGTTTTTT. Translating it yields CASSLDRGRGKLFF.

This chain joins TRBV6-1 and TRBJ2-5; D may be TRBD2 (7 bases). Deletions cut 7 bases from V and 3 bases from J, with 12 bases between. This CDR3 region has 13 residues. Germline-derived CDR1 and CDR2 are MNHNS and SASEGT. CDR3 nucleotide sequence: TGTGCCAGCATCCGGGGGGCTGAAGAGACCCAGTACTTC. As protein: CASIRGAEETQYF.

J is TRBJ2-1 and V is TRBV5-4; TRBD2 matches 11 bases. The V and J ends lost 3 bases and 0 bases, in that order; junction bases with no gene match: 8. Germline loops: CDR1 SGHNT, CDR2 YYREEE (reference sequence). The CDR3 spans 18 residues. Here the CDR3 reads CASSSGLAVQSSYNEQFF. The CDR3 nucleotides read TGTGCCAGCAGCTCGGGACTAGCGGTCCAAAGCTCCTACAATGAGCAGTTCTTC. Full variable domain (rest looked up from reference TRBV5-4 and TRBJ2-1): ETGVTQSPTHLIKTRGQQVTLRCSSQSGHNTVSWYQQALGQGPQFIFQYYREEENGRGNFPPRFSGLQFPNYSSELNVNALELDDSALYLCASSSGLAVQSSYNEQFFGPGTRLTVL.

J is TRBJ1-1 and V is TRBV18; D perhaps matches TRBD1 (5 bases). This CDR3 is 13 amino acids long. Germline V CDR1 and CDR2: KGHSH, LQKENI. The ends were cut back, 4 bases at V and 4 bases at J, with 10 bases in the middle. CDR3 DNA sequence: TGTGCCAGCTCACTTAACCAGGGCACTGAAGCTTTCTTT. This sequence encodes CASSLNQGTEAFF. Based on the CDR3 plus reference TRBV18 and TRBJ1-1, the full variable domain is NAGVMQNPRHLVRRRGQEARLRCSPMKGHSHVYWYRQLPEEGLKFMVYLQKENIIDESGMPKERFSAEFPKEGPSILRIQQVVRGDSAAYFCASSLNQGTEAFFGQGTRLTVV.

The chain employs TRBV12-3 or TRBV12-4 and TRBJ1-3; D is ambiguous. The CDR3 extends over 12 amino acids. Trimming left V 3 bases short and J 7 bases short, with 7 bases between. In DNA, the CDR3 is TGTGCCAGCAGTTTGAAGGGTAACACCATATATTTT. It yields the protein CASSLKGNTIYF.

The chain has TRBV11-2 and TRBJ1-5; D remains unclear. V was pared by 0 bases and J by 6 bases, with 3 bases between. CDR1 is SGHAT, CDR2 FQNNGV, per germline. The CDR3 contains 12 residues. CDR3 in DNA: TGTGCCAGCAGCTTAGAAAGTCAGCCCCAGCATTTT. Its protein is CASSLESQPQHF.

The gene calls are TRBV18 and TRBJ1-1; D not resolved. CDR3 length: 14 amino acids. Germline-derived CDR1 and CDR2 are KGHSH and LQKENI. Trimming stripped 2 bases from V and 7 bases from J, with 14 bases between. CDR3 nucleotides: TGTGCCAGCTCACCAGAATCTCGGGGAGTTGAAGCTTTCTTT. Its translation is CASSPESRGVEAFF.

This chain links TRBV6-5 with TRBJ1-6; perhaps TRBD1 as D (5 bases). Germline loops: CDR1 MNHEY, CDR2 SVGAGI. V was cut by 4 bases and J by 6 bases, with 13 bases left in between. The CDR3 consists of 15 residues. The DNA of the CDR3 is TGTGCCAGCAGTTTCTCCGGGGCCGGTAATTCACCCCTCCACTTT. It is translated as CASSFSGAGNSPLHF.

This clone occurred once. The V call is TRBV29-1, the J call TRBJ1-5; TRBD1 agrees at 7 bases. Per the germline V gene, CDR1 is SQVTM and CDR2 is ANQGSEA. This CDR3 comprises 13 residues. V lost 8 bases, J lost 3 bases, and 7 bases stayed unmatched. The DNA of the CDR3 is TGCAGCTTCAGGGGGGGGCTCAATCAGCCCCAGCATTTT. Its translation: CSFRGGLNQPQHF.

This sequence joins TRBV6-2 or TRBV6-3 and TRBJ1-5, with D unclear. CDR1 and CDR2 from the germline V gene are MNHEY and SVGEGT. The CDR3 is made up of 14 amino acids. The V end was cut by 4 bases, the J end by 0 bases, with 7 bases between. In DNA form, the CDR3 reads TGTGCCAGCAGTTCCCCTTATAGCAATCAGCCCCAGCATTTT. Translated: CASSSPYSNQPQHF.

This chain uses TRBV7-9 with TRBJ1-6; 8 bases map to TRBD1. Per the germline V gene, CDR1 is SEHNR and CDR2 is FQNEAQ (reference sequence). The CDR3 length is 15 residues. The V segment lost 1 base and the J segment 9 bases; nucleotides outside the gene matches: 5. Written as DNA, the CDR3 is TGTGCCAGCAGCTTAGGGACAGGGATCGGTTCACCCCTCCACTTT. It specifies CASSLGTGIGSPLHF.

V usage is TRBV6-5 and J usage is TRBJ1-2, with D unresolved. This CDR3 has 15 amino acids. Germline assignment: CDR1 MNHEY and CDR2 SVGAGI. Trimming cost V 2 bases and J 2 bases, with 12 bases left between them. The CDR3 reads CASSYAASLNYGYTF. Written as DNA, the CDR3 is TGTGCCAGCAGTTACGCTGCATCCTTAAACTATGGCTACACCTTC.

The rearrangement links TRBV7-3 to TRBJ2-1; D is ambiguous. With 4 bases removed from V and 2 bases from J, the gap between germline ends came to 6 bases. Germline CDR1 reads SGHTA; CDR2 reads FQGTGA. The CDR3 runs 13 residues. CDR3 in amino acids: CASSSSAYNEQFF. In DNA, the CDR3 is TGTGCCAGCAGCTCTTCGGCCTACAATGAGCAGTTCTTC.

The CDR3 reads CASSQADGAWTDTQYF. The CDR3 DNA reads as TGTGCCAGCAGCCAAGCGGACGGGGCGTGGACAGATACGCAGTATTTT. The rearrangement links TRBV14 to TRBJ2-3; D tentatively fits TRBD1 or TRBD2 (5 bases each). The CDR3 runs 16 residues. Between the trimmed V and J ends, which lost 1 base and 3 bases, there was a span of 14 bases. CDR1 SGHDN and CDR2 FVKESK come from the germline V gene.